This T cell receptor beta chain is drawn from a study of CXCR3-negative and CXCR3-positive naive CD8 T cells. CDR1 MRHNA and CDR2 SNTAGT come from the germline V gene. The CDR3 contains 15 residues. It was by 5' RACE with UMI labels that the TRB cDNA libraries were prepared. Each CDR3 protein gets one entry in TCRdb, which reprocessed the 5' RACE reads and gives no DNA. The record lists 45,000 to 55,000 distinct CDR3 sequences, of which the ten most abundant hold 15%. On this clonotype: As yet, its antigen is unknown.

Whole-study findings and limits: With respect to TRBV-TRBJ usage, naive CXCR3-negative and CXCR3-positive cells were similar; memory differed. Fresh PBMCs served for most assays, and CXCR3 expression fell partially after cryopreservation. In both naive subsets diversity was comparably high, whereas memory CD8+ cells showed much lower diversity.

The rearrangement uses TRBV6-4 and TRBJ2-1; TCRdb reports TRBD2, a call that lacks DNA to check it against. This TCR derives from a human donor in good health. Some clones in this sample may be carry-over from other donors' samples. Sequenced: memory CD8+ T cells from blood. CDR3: CASSKQGGSVNEQFF.